This section outlines one T cell receptor beta chain sequence together with its context. As yet, its antigen is unknown. An end of the junction differs from the germline gene, which may be a read error. Two-round multiplex PCR, the amplification method, yielded TCR beta CDR3 from genomic DNA. First-round PCR used primers specific to each TRBV and TRBJ gene. One entry per CDR3 protein, called by TCRdb with MiXCR from the multiplex PCR reads. Among around 19,000 distinct CDR3 sequences, 40% to 50% were seen once, and the ten largest hold 39%. This CDR3 is built from 14 residues. The germline V gene encodes CDR1 MDHEN and CDR2 SYDVKM. Peripheral blood, in roughly 6.4-milliliter volumes, was drawn at each of two time points. The data are from a study of prognosis after radiotherapy for stage I lung cancer. Study conclusions and caveats: The study left the tumor specificity of the expanded TCR clones undetermined. A drop in unique TCR clone counts was seen after stereotactic body radiation therapy, median roughly 9,300 versus 7,200.

The sequencing here drew on PBMCs, taken before or after stereotactic body radiation therapy (not recorded which). V and J are TRBV28 and TRBJ2-2; the D gene is possibly TRBD2 (5 bases). This clonotype was sampled from a donor aged 50 or older with non-small cell lung cancer. The CDR3, as DNA: TGTGCCAGCAGTCGGGGTATTAACACCGGGGAGCCGTTTTTT. Amino acid sequence: CASSRGINTGEPFF.